This entry lists 8 T cell receptor beta chains sequenced from one sample in a study of human T cells and chemical hapten exposure. Sequencing started from total RNA isolated from unfractionated whole blood. MiXCR, applied by TCRdb to the 5' RACE reads, yields one record per CDR3 protein. The sample lists more than 140,000 distinct CDR3 sequences, over 3.5% occurring once. These TCRs come from a female donor in good health.

As regards this clonotype: A much larger clonotype is one base distant, so this may be a read error. The chain joins TRBV4-2 to TRBJ1-4, with no clear D. Trimming pared 3 bases from V and 0 bases from J, leaving 8 bases between. CDR1 LGHNA and CDR2 YNFKEQ come from the germline V gene. This CDR3 is 15 amino acids long. The CDR3 coding sequence is TGTGCCAGCAGCCAGGGATCGGCAACTAATGAAAAACTGTTTTTT. Translated, it gives CASSQGSATNEKLFF.

This clonotype was recorded at least ten times. The chain combines TRBV12-5 with TRBJ2-6; no clear D gene. Germline assignment: CDR1 LGHNT and CDR2 FRNRAP. The CDR3 covers 15 residues. Trimming took off 5 bases at V and 0 bases at J, with 8 bases between the two ends. The CDR3 bases are TGTGCTAGTGGTCTCGATTTCTCTGGGGCCAACGTCCTGACTTTC. This codes for CASGLDFSGANVLTF.

This sequence joins TRBV6-2 or TRBV6-3 and TRBJ1-2; the D gene is possibly TRBD1 (5 bases). CDR1 and CDR2 (germline): MNHEY, SVGEGT. CDR3 length: 14 residues. Trimming shortened V by 2 bases and J by 5 bases, and 12 bases separated the two germline ends. CDR3 in amino acids: CASSYTRTSYGYTF. The CDR3 DNA sequence: TGTGCCAGCAGTTACACAAGGACATCGTATGGCTACACCTTC.

This chain joins TRBV7-2 and TRBJ1-3; TRBD1 matches 8 bases. CDR1 and CDR2 (germline): SGHTA, FQGNSA. This CDR3 comprises 15 residues. Unmatched junction bases numbered 2, after V lost 3 bases and J lost 1 base. The CDR3 nucleotides are TGTGCCAGCAGCTTTCAGGGGGCGTCTGGAAACACCATATATTTT. Residues: CASSFQGASGNTIYF.

The sample holds many counts of this clonotype. The chain employs TRBV6-6 and TRBJ2-1; TRBD2 is a possible D gene (6 bases). The length of the CDR3 is 13 residues. Trimming removed 5 bases from V and 10 bases from J, with 15 bases in between. Germline assignment: CDR1 MNHNY and CDR2 SVGAGI (reference sequence). The CDR3 here is CASSTAGAGEQFF. For the CDR3, the DNA is TGTGCCAGCAGTACAGCGGGTGCCGGCGAGCAGTTCTTC.

This clonotype was recorded at least ten times. CDR3: CASSLERAQAEQFF. The CDR3 nucleotides read TGTGCCAGCAGCTTAGAAAGGGCGCAAGCCGAGCAGTTCTTC. The chain couples TRBV7-2 to TRBJ2-1; D call uncertain. Germline loops: CDR1 SGHTA, CDR2 FQGNSA. This CDR3 contains 14 residues. Trimming left V 1 base short and J 10 bases short, with 14 bases between.

Many counts were recorded for this clonotype. This sequence joins TRBV13 and TRBJ1-2; no reliable D call. Germline values: CDR1 PRHDT, CDR2 FYEKMQ (reference sequence). This CDR3 has 12 amino acids. V was clipped by 5 bases and J by 5 bases, with 9 bases between them. CDR3 sequence: CASSQLGYGYTF. The CDR3 DNA reads as TGTGCCAGCAGCCAGTTAGGGTATGGCTACACCTTC.

In this sample, this clonotype turned up many times. This chain links TRBV5-5 with TRBJ2-1; the match to TRBD1 covers 11 bases. Germline CDR1 and CDR2: SGHKS and YYEKEE (reference sequence). The J segment lost 2 bases and the V segment lost 4 bases, leaving 11 bases of the junction unmatched. The CDR3 has 18 amino acids. The CDR3 DNA is TGTGCCAGCAGCCGTTTGTATCAGGGACAGGGGGCCTACAATGAGCAGTTCTTC. As protein: CASSRLYQGQGAYNEQFF.